These T cell receptor beta chains were read from a single sample in a study of post-analysis software for immune sequencing data. TCRdb reprocessed the PCR reads via MiXCR and lists one record per CDR3 protein. This table holds about 460,000 distinct CDR3 sequences, approximately 45% found once. The sequencing sample was made of blood. The receptors come from a girl aged 5 to 17 with multiple sclerosis. The CDR3 runs from the conserved cysteine through the conserved F or W. D genes are given only for firm matches. Not every row has a clone size; where given, it reads once, few, many or a size class.

V	J	size	D	CDR3	DNA
TRBV6-6	TRBJ1-2	NA	TRBD1	CASSYSAQGALNYGYTF	TGTGCCAGCAGTTACTCGGCACAGGGGGCCCTTAACTATGGCTACACCTTC
TRBV7-3	TRBJ2-5	NA	NA	CASSPTPGSGETQYF	TGTGCCAGCAGCCCAACTCCCGGGAGTGGGGAGACCCAGTACTTC
TRBV7-9	TRBJ2-7	few	NA	CASSKRDGGTTYEQYF	TGTGCCAGCAGCAAACGAGATGGCGGGACAACCTACGAGCAGTACTTC
TRBV5-5	TRBJ2-7	NA	NA	CASSFRWDSSYEQYF	TGTGCCAGCAGCTTCCGTTGGGACTCCTCCTACGAGCAGTACTTC
TRBV7-3	TRBJ2-7	few	NA	CASSLNGGGSYEQYF	TGTGCCAGCAGCTTAAATGGCGGAGGCTCCTACGAGCAGTACTTC
TRBV6-1	TRBJ2-4	few	NA	CASSGWDGLNIQYF	TGTGCCAGCAGTGGATGGGACGGTCTCAACATTCAGTACTTC
TRBV4-2	TRBJ2-3	NA	NA	CASSQAGITDTQYF	TGTGCCAGCAGCCAAGCGGGAATCACAGATACGCAGTATTTT
TRBV3-1	TRBJ2-3	few	NA	CASSQGEWGTDTQYF	TGTGCCAGCAGCCAGGGAGAGTGGGGCACAGATACGCAGTATTTT
TRBV9	TRBJ2-3	NA	TRBD1	CASSPRTGQGTDTQYF	TGTGCCAGCAGCCCGAGGACAGGGCAGGGCACAGATACGCAGTATTTT
TRBV5-1	TRBJ2-4	NA	NA	CASSSGFENIQYF	TGCGCCAGCAGCTCGGGGTTTGAAAACATTCAGTACTTC
TRBV7-9	TRBJ2-1	NA	TRBD2	CAGSNPGTSGHNEQFF	TGTGCCGGCAGCAACCCCGGGACTAGCGGGCACAATGAGCAGTTCTTC
TRBV6-5	TRBJ1-1	NA	NA	CASSWARDGNTEAFF	TGTGCCAGCAGTTGGGCCAGGGACGGTAACACTGAAGCTTTCTTT
TRBV7-6	TRBJ2-1	once	NA	CASSLVRPHNEQFF	TGTGCCAGCAGCTTAGTCAGGCCCCACAATGAGCAGTTCTTC
TRBV5-1	TRBJ2-3	few	NA	CASSLPREDTQYF	TGCGCCAGCAGCTTGCCGAGGGAGGATACGCAGTATTTT
TRBV20-1	TRBJ2-1	once	NA	CSVRRPYNEQFF	TGCAGTGTTAGGAGGCCCTACAATGAGCAGTTCTTC
TRBV6-5	TRBJ2-7	many	NA	CASRADYEQYF	TGTGCCAGCAGGGCAGACTACGAGCAGTACTTC
TRBV3-1	TRBJ1-6	few	TRBD1	CASSPFSTGNSPLHF	TGTGCCAGCAGCCCTTTTTCGACAGGGAATTCACCCCTCCACTTT
TRBV6-6	TRBJ1-2	few	TRBD1	CASSPGGGYYGYTF	TGTGCCAGCAGCCCCGGAGGGGGCTACTATGGCTACACCTTC
TRBV7-9	TRBJ2-5	NA	TRBD1	CASSFGQGKETQYF	TGTGCCAGCAGCTTCGGACAGGGAAAAGAGACCCAGTACTTC
TRBV4-2	TRBJ2-1	few	NA	CASSQGQAHEQFF	TGTGCCAGCAGCCAAGGGCAGGCCCATGAGCAGTTCTTC
TRBV28	TRBJ2-1	NA	NA	CASSMINNEQFF	TGTGCCAGCAGTATGATTAACAATGAGCAGTTCTTC
TRBV12-3/TRBV12-4	TRBJ2-5	few	TRBD1	CASSPPGQGLGETQYF	TGTGCCAGCAGTCCCCCGGGACAGGGCCTCGGAGAGACCCAGTACTTC
TRBV6-5	TRBJ2-1	NA	NA	CASSAESETNEQFF	TGTGCCAGCAGTGCGGAATCCGAAACCAATGAGCAGTTCTTC
TRBV15	TRBJ2-2	NA	TRBD2	CATTGGRMTGELFF	TGTGCCACCACGGGCGGGAGGATGACCGGGGAGCTGTTTTTT
TRBV3-1	TRBJ2-1	few	NA	CASRDGTSLVRNEQFF	TGTGCCAGCAGGGATGGGACATCCTTGGTCCGTAATGAGCAGTTCTTC
TRBV11-1	TRBJ1-1	NA	TRBD1	CASSSLTGGEAFF	TGTGCCAGCAGCTCTCTGACAGGGGGTGAAGCTTTCTTT
TRBV12-3/TRBV12-4	TRBJ2-3	few	TRBD2	CASSPTSGTDTQYF	TGTGCCAGCAGCCCGACTAGCGGCACAGATACGCAGTATTTT
TRBV10-3	TRBJ1-6	NA	NA	CAISESNSGVDNSPLHF	TGTGCCATCAGTGAGTCGAACTCTGGGGTCGATAATTCACCCCTCCACTTT
TRBV20-1	TRBJ2-5	NA	TRBD1	CSARGQGTSGSSQETQYF	TGCAGTGCCCGCGGACAGGGTACCTCCGGAAGCTCCCAAGAGACCCAGTACTTC